A selection of T cell receptor beta chains follows, all from one sample in a study of blood T cells in healthy people across ages. TCRdb fed the 5' RACE reads into MiXCR, producing one record per CDR3 protein. This table has about 650,000 distinct CDR3 sequences, 52% appearing once. Sequences were obtained from blood. These receptors all come from a woman older than 75 in good health. Each CDR3 is given with its conserved first and last residue. The D gene is left open where the match is weak. Only part of the rows carry a size: once, few, many, or a class if the clone is expanded.

few	NA	TRBV20-1	TRBJ2-5	TGCAGTGCTAGCGGCCGCTATGAGACCCAGTACTTC	CSASGRYETQYF
NA	TRBD1	TRBV20-1	TRBJ1-5	TGCAGTGCTAGAGACATCAGGGGGACCTCGAGAGATCAGCCCCAGCATTTT	CSARDIRGTSRDQPQHF
NA	NA	TRBV29-1	TRBJ1-1	TGCAGCGTGTTCAGGGTGGACACTGAAGCTTTCTTT	CSVFRVDTEAFF
NA	TRBD1	TRBV3-1	TRBJ2-7	TGTGCCAGCAGCCCGTGGGACAGGCCAAACAATGAGCAGTACTTC	CASSPWDRPNNEQYF
many	NA	TRBV5-1	TRBJ2-3	TGCGCCAGCAGCCCCCCACTGGCGGGGTCCACAGATACGCAGTATTTT	CASSPPLAGSTDTQYF
many	NA	TRBV3-1	TRBJ1-2	TGTGCCAGCAGCCCGCTAGGGGCAGCTTTATATGGCTACACCTTC	CASSPLGAALYGYTF
many	NA	TRBV9	TRBJ2-3	TGTGCCAGCACCCTGACTCCGGGGCTGACAGCTAGCACAGATACGCAGTATTTT	CASTLTPGLTASTDTQYF
many	TRBD1	TRBV11-2	TRBJ2-6	TGTGCCAGCAAACTACAGGGGTCTGGGGCCAACGTCCTGACTTTC	CASKLQGSGANVLTF
many	NA	TRBV7-9	TRBJ2-5	TGTGCCAGCAGCTTATCGGGGGAAGAGACCCAGTACTTC	CASSLSGEETQYF
NA	TRBD2	TRBV2	TRBJ2-1	TGTGCCAGCAGTGGGGGCGGGGGGGCCTACAATGAGCAGTTCTTC	CASSGGGGAYNEQFF
NA	NA	TRBV5-1	TRBJ2-7	TGCGCCAGCAGCTTGGGGGGGGCTTCCTACAATGAGCAGTACTTC	CASSLGGASYNEQYF
many	TRBD2	TRBV27	TRBJ2-7	TGTGCCAGCAGTTCGCCTAGCGGGAGTAGGCCCGAGCAGTACTTC	CASSSPSGSRPEQYF
NA	NA	TRBV14	TRBJ2-3	TGTGCCAGCAGCCAAGAATCCCCTTCTACTAGCACAGATACGCAGTATTTT	CASSQESPSTSTDTQYF
NA	NA	TRBV6-6	TRBJ1-3	TGTGCCAGCGCGGCCGAATCTGGAAACACCATATATTTT	CASAAESGNTIYF
NA	TRBD2	TRBV6-2/TRBV6-3	TRBJ2-1	TGTGCCAGCAGCCTTACAGGGACTAGATCTGGCTACAATGAGCAGTTCTTC	CASSLTGTRSGYNEQFF
few	NA	TRBV30	TRBJ2-5	TGTGCCTGGAGTGTGTTGGAGACCCAGTACTTC	CAWSVLETQYF
NA	NA	TRBV14	TRBJ2-3	TGTGCCAGCAGCCAACCCCGCAGTCACAAGGGCCGTGGCACAGATACGCAGTATTTT	CASSQPRSHKGRGTDTQYF
many	NA	TRBV30	TRBJ2-7	TGTGCCTGGAGTTCTTTAGGACAGCCAGCCTACGAGCAGTACTTC	CAWSSLGQPAYEQYF
NA	NA	TRBV3-1	TRBJ1-1	TGTGCCAGCAACCAAGGGTCGGGGGGAGAAGCTTTCTTT	CASNQGSGGEAFF
NA	NA	TRBV15	TRBJ2-7	TGTGCCACCAGCAGAGGAGGGTCTGGGGAGCAGTACTTC	CATSRGGSGEQYF
NA	NA	TRBV10-3	TRBJ2-1	TGTGCCATCAACGAGGGGGGGCCTTACAATGAGCAGTTCTTC	CAINEGGPYNEQFF
NA	NA	TRBV7-3	TRBJ2-2	TGTGCCAGCAGCTTGGGGGCCCAGGCCGGGGAGCTGTTTTTT	CASSLGAQAGELFF
many	TRBD2	TRBV12-3/TRBV12-4	TRBJ2-3	TGTGCCAGCACTAACAGCGGGGGGAAGGCAGATACGCAGTATTTT	CASTNSGGKADTQYF
many	NA	TRBV7-2	TRBJ1-4	TGTGCCAGCAGCGTAGGGCCGAGAGAAAAACTGTTTTTT	CASSVGPREKLFF
many	NA	TRBV29-1	TRBJ2-3	TGCAGCGTTGGGTTAGTAGCGGATACTAGCACAGATACGCAGTATTTT	CSVGLVADTSTDTQYF
NA	NA	TRBV5-1	TRBJ2-5	TGCGCCAGCAGCTTGGTGGTGGCGGAAGAGACCCAGTACTTC	CASSLVVAEETQYF
NA	NA	TRBV18	TRBJ2-7	TGTGCCAGCTCACTAGTTAAGGCTATCTCCTACGAGCAGTACTTC	CASSLVKAISYEQYF
few	NA	TRBV12-3/TRBV12-4	TRBJ1-1	TGTGCCAGCAGTTTATGGACAGCTAACACTGAAGCTTTCTTT	CASSLWTANTEAFF
NA	NA	TRBV29-1	TRBJ2-1	TGCAGCGTTGCCCATTTACGGGATGAGCAGTTCTTC	CSVAHLRDEQFF
NA	NA	TRBV27	TRBJ1-6	TGTGCCAGCGGCTGGGGAATGGCGGGAAATTCACCCCTCCACTTT	CASGWGMAGNSPLHF